Below are 27 T cell receptor beta chains sequenced from a single sample in a study of CD8+CD57+ T cells in acquired aplastic anemia. Patients picked for sequencing had shown CD8+CD57+ cell expansion detected by flow cytometry. The TCR beta profiling, which covered VDJ combination and CDR3 sequence, was carried out using genomic DNA as the template. TCRdb used MiXCR to reprocess the reads, holding one entry per CDR3 protein. This repertoire shows about 160,000 distinct CDR3 sequences, around half found once; its top ten account for 25% to 40%. Material: sorted CD4+, CD8+, or CD8+CD57+ T cells (not recorded which) from PBMCs. These receptors originate from a human donor with aplastic anemia.

The J gene is TRBJ2-2, the V gene TRBV6-5; 9 bases are shared with TRBD1. V lost 2 bases to trimming and J lost 1 base; unmatched junction nucleotides: 5. The CDR3 contains 17 residues. Germline V gene sequence: CDR1 MNHEY, CDR2 SVGAGI. DNA for the CDR3: TGTGCCAGCAGTTACCCTCGGACAGGGGAGAACACCGGGGAGCTGTTTTTT. This encodes CASSYPRTGENTGELFF.

There are many counts of this clonotype. This sequence joins TRBV6-1 and TRBJ2-7; perhaps D is TRBD1 or TRBD2 (5 bases each). V lost 6 bases to trimming and J lost 1 base, with 13 bases between them. This CDR3 has 14 residues. Per germline, CDR1 MNHNS and CDR2 SASEGT. The CDR3 loop reads CASSRTWGSYEQYF. Here the CDR3 DNA reads TGTGCCAGCAGCCGCACCTGGGGGTCCTACGAGCAGTACTTC.

The rearrangement uses TRBV6-5 and TRBJ1-1; TRBD1 might be the D (6 bases). The CDR3 has 15 residues. Germline CDR1 reads MNHEY; CDR2 reads SVGAGI. V dropped 5 bases and J dropped 5 bases, with 18 bases sitting between them. In DNA, the CDR3 is TGTGCCAGCAGTCCCTCGAAGGGGGGCTGGACTGAAGCTTTCTTT. This codes for CASSPSKGGWTEAFF.

The chain uses TRBV5-1 and TRBJ2-7; D may match TRBD1 or TRBD2 (5 bases each). CDR1 SGHRS and CDR2 YFSETQ come from the germline V gene. The CDR3 consists of 14 residues. Deletions cut 2 bases from V and 5 bases from J, with 14 bases between. DNA for the CDR3: TGCGCCAGCAGCTTTCCCGGGGCTGGGGACGAGCAGTACTTC. Translated, it gives CASSFPGAGDEQYF.

This clonotype was recorded at least ten times. V is TRBV7-3 and J is TRBJ1-2, with D unclear. Germline V CDR1 and CDR2: SGHTA, FQGTGA. The ends were cut back, 4 bases at V and 7 bases at J, with 10 bases in the middle. CDR3 length: 12 residues. The DNA for the CDR3 is TGTGCCAGCAGCTCTTCGTTGGTTGGCTACACCTTC. It encodes CASSSSLVGYTF.

This clonotype was detected many times. The CDR3 DNA follows: TGTGCCAGCAGCTTATTTGGGACAGAGAGCTACACCTTC. Translation gives CASSLFGTESYTF. The rearrangement joins TRBV5-4 to TRBJ1-2; TRBD1 matches 7 bases. Germline values: CDR1 SGHNT, CDR2 YYREEE (reference sequence). This CDR3 spans 13 amino acids. After removal of 2 bases from V and 9 bases from J, the junction contained 7 bases not matched to a gene.

This clonotype was observed many times. The V gene is TRBV20-1, the J gene TRBJ2-2; no firm D call. The germline V gene has CDR1 DFQATT and CDR2 SNEGSKA (reference sequence). V shed 2 bases and J shed 1 base, with 5 bases lying between them. The CDR3 covers 13 residues. CDR3 bases: TGCAGTGCTAGACCACGGAACACCGGGGAGCTGTTTTTT. It codes for CSARPRNTGELFF.

This clonotype was found once. A much bigger clone sits one base away, suggesting this may be a read error. The J gene is TRBJ2-7, the V gene TRBV5-6; D might be TRBD1 (5 bases). The germline CDR1 and CDR2 sequences are SGHDT and YYEEEE. The germline V and J ends were trimmed by 2 bases and 9 bases, with 18 bases remaining between them. The CDR3 length is 14 residues. CDR3 residues: CASSLGVRGWVQYF. The DNA for the CDR3 is TGTGCCAGCAGCTTAGGTGTAAGGGGTTGGGTGCAGTACTTC.

At least ten counts were recorded for this clonotype. The chain is built from TRBV7-6 and TRBJ1-3, with D possibly matching TRBD1 (6 bases). The germline V gene encodes CDR1 SGHVS and CDR2 FNYEAQ. This CDR3 spans 15 amino acids. Deletions cut 4 bases from V and 2 bases from J, with 12 bases between. The CDR3 loop is CASSSAPGAGNTIYF. The CDR3 DNA follows: TGTGCCAGCAGCTCGGCCCCAGGGGCTGGAAACACCATATATTTT.

This clonotype came up many times. The rearrangement joins TRBV4-3 to TRBJ2-7, with 8 bases lining up with TRBD2. V gave up 0 bases and J gave up 4 bases; unmatched junction bases: 8. The CDR3 runs to 16 residues. Germline V CDR1 and CDR2: LGHNA, YSLEER. This CDR3 is CASSQDGVAGKYEQYF. CDR3 nucleotide sequence: TGCGCCAGCAGCCAAGATGGGGTAGCGGGAAAGTACGAGCAGTACTTC.

This clonotype has a single count. The chain employs TRBV11-3 and TRBJ2-3, with D perhaps matching TRBD1 (5 bases). This CDR3 is built from 14 residues. Trimming left V 3 bases short and J 4 bases short, with 11 bases between. In germline, CDR1 is SGHNT, CDR2 YENEEA. The CDR3 sequence is CASSLKGVPDTQYF. The DNA for the CDR3 is TGTGCCAGCAGCTTGAAAGGGGTCCCAGATACGCAGTATTTT.

The rearrangement links TRBV29-1 to TRBJ1-1; TRBD1 is a possible D gene (5 bases). Germline CDR1 SQVTM, CDR2 ANQGSEA. There are 13 residues in the CDR3. DNA of the CDR3: TGCACCTCGGGGGGGTCTTGGAACACTGAAGCTTTCTTT. Its protein is CTSGGSWNTEAFF.

The V call is TRBV25-1, the J call TRBJ1-1; D uncertain. V lost 5 bases to trimming and J lost 3 bases, with 16 bases between them. CDR1 and CDR2 (germline): MGHDK, SYGVNS. The CDR3 spans 15 residues. As DNA, the CDR3 is TGTGCCAGCAGTCCACTTTCGGGGAGGGACACTGAAGCTTTCTTT. This encodes CASSPLSGRDTEAFF.

This clonotype occurred a few times. The CDR3 spells CAPQNGANYGYTF. The CDR3 region has the DNA TGTGCCCCACAGAACGGGGCCAACTATGGCTACACCTTC. This rearrangement joins TRBV24-1 to TRBJ1-2; tentative D call: TRBD1 (5 bases). Germline CDR1 reads KGHDR; CDR2 reads SFDVKD. Trimming left V 12 bases short and J 2 bases short, with 15 bases between. The CDR3 has 13 residues.

This clonotype was found many times. This chain connects TRBV5-1 to TRBJ1-5; TRBD1 agrees at 8 bases. CDR3 length: 14 amino acids. V shed 4 bases and J 5 bases; nucleotides not matched to a gene: 5. Looked up from germline, CDR1 is SGHRS and CDR2 is YFSETQ. CDR3 bases: TGCGCCAGCAGCGAAACAGGGGGATATCAGCCCCAGCATTTT. Residues: CASSETGGYQPQHF.

The V and J genes are TRBV12-3 or TRBV12-4 and TRBJ2-7; 7 bases agree with TRBD1. The CDR3 runs 13 residues. V gave up 6 bases and J gave up 5 bases; unmatched junction bases: 7. The CDR3 loop is CASRMTGLDEQYF. CDR3 nucleotides: TGTGCCAGCAGGATGACAGGGTTGGACGAGCAGTACTTC.

The V and J genes are TRBV6-2 or TRBV6-3 and TRBJ2-1; 7 nucleotides agree with TRBD2. Per the germline V gene, CDR1 is MNHEY and CDR2 is SVGEGT. J lost 3 bases, V lost 2 bases, and 4 bases had no gene match. The CDR3 length is 15 residues. The CDR3, as DNA: TGTGCCAGCAGTTACGGAGCGGGATTCTACAATGAGCAGTTCTTC. Translation gives CASSYGAGFYNEQFF.

The rearrangement joins TRBV2 to TRBJ1-5; D not certain. Trimming stripped 7 bases from V and 0 bases from J, with 13 bases between. There are 15 residues in the CDR3. Germline CDR1 and CDR2: SNHLY and FYNNEI. In nucleotides, the CDR3 is TGTGCCAGCAAGTCTGTAACGGTTAGCAATCAGCCCCAGCATTTT. This translates into CASKSVTVSNQPQHF.

The chain joins TRBV27 to TRBJ2-7; tentatively, D is TRBD1 (8 bases). Trimming left V 2 bases short and J 3 bases short, with 17 bases between. Germline values: CDR1 MNHEY, CDR2 SMNVEV (reference sequence). The CDR3 is 16 residues long. As DNA, the CDR3 is TGTGCCAGCAGTTTAAGTGGGAGGGGACAGGTCTACGAGCAGTACTTC. It translates to CASSLSGRGQVYEQYF.

The V and J genes are TRBV20-1 and TRBJ2-3; the D is unclear. The V end was cut by 6 bases, the J end by 3 bases, with 10 bases between. The CDR3 extends over 12 amino acids. Germline values: CDR1 DFQATT, CDR2 SNEGSKA (reference sequence). In DNA form, the CDR3 reads TGCAGTGCCTTGAAAGGGACAGATACGCAGTATTTT. It codes for CSALKGTDTQYF.

This clonotype appeared many times. This rearrangement joins TRBV5-1 to TRBJ2-7; 7 bases align to TRBD1. V dropped 7 bases and J dropped 0; count of bases not matched to a gene: 7. This CDR3 region has 14 residues. CDR1 SGHRS and CDR2 YFSETQ come from the germline V gene. In DNA form, the CDR3 reads TGCGCCAGCCGACTCAGACAGGGCTCCTACGAGCAGTACTTC. This translates into CASRLRQGSYEQYF.

The V gene is TRBV2, the J gene TRBJ1-1; no definite D call. Trimming took 8 bases from V and 5 from J, leaving 15 bases between them. The germline V gene encodes CDR1 SNHLY and CDR2 FYNNEI. This CDR3 comprises 13 residues. DNA for the CDR3: TGTGCCAGCCACAGCTGGGCGGAAACTGAAGCTTTCTTT. As protein: CASHSWAETEAFF. Looking up the rest from reference TRBV2 and TRBJ1-1 gives the full variable domain: EPEVTQTPSHQVTQMGQEVILRCVPISNHLYFYWYRQILGQKVEFLVSFYNNEISEKSEIFDDQFSVERPDGSNFTLKIRSTKLEDSAMYFCASHSWAETEAFFGQGTRLTVV.

The chain joins TRBV20-1 to TRBJ1-5; D is perhaps TRBD1 (5 bases). The germline gives CDR1 DFQATT, CDR2 SNEGSKA (reference sequence). Trimming removed 5 bases at V and 0 bases at J, with 11 bases between. The CDR3 spans 14 residues. This CDR3 is CSARNRFSNQPQHF. The CDR3 nucleotides read TGCAGTGCTCGAAACAGGTTTAGCAATCAGCCCCAGCATTTT.

This chain joins TRBV7-3 and TRBJ1-2; the D is unclear. The CDR3 is 14 amino acids. Per the germline V gene, CDR1 is SGHTA and CDR2 is FQGTGA. The V end lost 6 bases, the J end lost 3 bases, and 14 bases lay between the germline ends. CDR3 nucleotides: TGTGCCAGCAGTTTCCGTGGAGGGTACTATGGCTACACCTTC. Translation gives CASSFRGGYYGYTF. The complete variable domain, with remaining parts taken from reference TRBV7-3 and TRBJ1-2, reads GAGVSQTPSNKVTEKGKYVELRCDPISGHTALYWYRQSLGQGPEFLIYFQGTGAADDSGLPNDRFFAVRPEGSVSTLKIQRTERGDSAVYLCASSFRGGYYGYTFGSGTRLTVV.

The rearrangement uses TRBV19 and TRBJ1-5, with 8 bases matching TRBD1. V was clipped by 3 bases and J by 2 bases; unmatched bases: 3. This CDR3 has 15 residues. Germline V gene data show CDR1 as LNHDA and CDR2 as SQIVND (reference sequence). The CDR3: CASSMGQVGNQPQHF. The CDR3 nucleotides read TGTGCCAGTAGTATGGGACAGGTAGGCAATCAGCCCCAGCATTTT.

This rearrangement joins TRBV27 to TRBJ2-1; D is undetermined. From germline, CDR1 is MNHEY and CDR2 SMNVEV (reference sequence). This CDR3 has 14 amino acids. V lost 2 bases and J 6 bases, leaving 11 bases between the germline ends. CDR3 residues: CASSLDFGVNEQFF. The CDR3 DNA reads TGTGCCAGCAGTTTAGACTTTGGGGTCAATGAGCAGTTCTTC.

The chain links TRBV19 to TRBJ2-1, with D maybe TRBD2 (5 bases). V was shortened by 5 bases and J by 5 bases, with 10 bases between the two germline ends. Per the germline V gene, CDR1 is LNHDA and CDR2 is SQIVND (reference sequence). The CDR3 is made up of 13 amino acids. The CDR3 sequence is CASSSSSDNEQFF. For the CDR3, the DNA is TGTGCCAGTAGTTCTAGCAGCGACAATGAGCAGTTCTTC.